This entry lists 25 T cell receptor beta chains sequenced from one sample in a study of T cell changes during pregnancy in multiple sclerosis. Clones were read by immunoSEQ multiplex PCR, and TCRdb kept only the in-frame ones, dropping some. The table has 50,000 or so clones, 80% to 95% seen once. Sequencing used CD4+ T cells from peripheral blood mononuclear cells, obtained in the second trimester of pregnancy. The receptors were sampled from a female donor with multiple sclerosis, enrolled in a pregnancy study.

The chain has TRBV9 and TRBJ2-3; the D gene is possibly TRBD2 (5 bases). From germline, CDR1 is SGDLS and CDR2 YYNGEE. V was trimmed by 0 bases and J by 6 bases, leaving 17 bases between them. CDR3 length: 16 amino acids. This CDR3 reads CASSVDRGIGFDTQYF. DNA for the CDR3: TGTGCCAGCAGCGTAGATCGGGGAATAGGTTTTGATACGCAGTATTTT.

This chain links TRBV10-3 with TRBJ2-3, with TRBD2 matching over 11 bases. V trimming: 8 bases; J trimming: 12 bases; junction bases outside the gene matches: 19. Germline V gene data show CDR1 as ENHRY and CDR2 as SYGVKD. The CDR3 sequence is 16 residues long. This chain's CDR3 is CAIQTGTSGVSGTQYF. The CDR3 DNA sequence: TGTGCCATCCAAACCGGGACTAGCGGAGTTTCCGGCACCCAGTATTTT.

The chain combines TRBV19 with TRBJ2-2; 11 nucleotides line up with TRBD2. Germline V lookup: CDR1 LNHDA, CDR2 SQIVND (reference sequence). The CDR3 has 15 residues. Losses at the gene ends were 9 bases for V and 7 bases for J; bases not matched to a gene: 10. The CDR3 nucleotides read TGTGCCAGCTCTGAGACTAGCGGGGCCCTCGGGGAGCTGTTTTTT. Encoded protein: CASSETSGALGELFF.

CDR3 nucleotides: TGCGCCAGCAGTGGGCGGGGGGGTCCCGGGGAGCTGTTTTTT. Its translation: CASSGRGGPGELFF. The gene calls are TRBV10-2 and TRBJ2-2, with 9 bases fitting TRBD2. Per the germline V gene, CDR1 is WSHSY and CDR2 is SAAADI. The V and J ends lost 4 bases and 6 bases, in that order; junction bases with no gene match: 3. The CDR3 sequence is 14 residues long.

The chain carries TRBV6-5 and TRBJ1-2; D is possibly TRBD1 (6 bases). With 2 bases removed from V and 3 bases from J, the gap between germline ends came to 10 bases. CDR1 MNHEY and CDR2 SVGAGI come from the germline V gene. This CDR3 has 14 residues. CDR3 sequence (DNA): TGTGCCAGCAGTTACGGGGCAGGGGACTATGGCTACACCTTC. This gives the protein CASSYGAGDYGYTF.

The rearrangement joins TRBV6-5 to TRBJ2-3, with D tentatively TRBD1 (5 bases). The germline V gene encodes CDR1 MNHEY and CDR2 SVGAGI. Deletions cut 7 bases from V and 4 bases from J, with 15 bases between. The CDR3 contains 14 residues. The CDR3 sequence is CASTKGRAPDTQYF. The DNA of the CDR3 is TGTGCCAGCACTAAGGGGCGAGCCCCAGATACGCAGTATTTT.

The chain couples TRBV2 to TRBJ2-2, with D perhaps matching TRBD1 (6 bases). Looked up from germline, CDR1 is SNHLY and CDR2 is FYNNEI. Trimming left V 4 bases short and J 3 bases short, with 12 bases between. This CDR3 comprises 15 residues. CDR3 sequence reads: CASSVAGADTGELFF. CDR3 bases: TGTGCCAGCAGTGTGGCAGGGGCGGACACCGGGGAGCTGTTTTTT.

V gene TRBV19 combines with J gene TRBJ1-6; TRBD1 aligns across 8 bases. Germline loops: CDR1 LNHDA, CDR2 SQIVND (reference sequence). The CDR3 totals 14 residues. Trimming removed 3 bases from V and 10 bases from J; junction bases left unmatched: 5. CDR3 DNA sequence: TGTGCCAGTAGTATTGGACAGGGTGGCTCACCCCTCCACTTT. It codes for CASSIGQGGSPLHF. Full variable domain (missing parts from reference TRBV19 and TRBJ1-6): DGGITQSPKYLFRKEGQNVTLSCEQNLNHDAMYWYRQDPGQGLRLIYYSQIVNDFQKGDIAEGYSVSREKKESFPLTVTSAQKNPTAFYLCASSIGQGGSPLHFGNGTRLTVT.

This CDR3 is CASSRPDRAIEAFF. DNA for the CDR3: TGCGCCAGCAGCCGCCCGGACAGGGCGATCGAAGCTTTCTTT. The V gene is TRBV4-1, the J gene TRBJ1-1; 8 bases are shared with TRBD1. Trimming at V came to 4 bases and at J to 8 bases, leaving 9 bases not matched to a gene. Germline loops: CDR1 MGHRA, CDR2 YSYEKL. CDR3 length: 14 amino acids.

The chain has TRBV7-9 and TRBJ1-1, with D perhaps TRBD1 (6 bases). From germline, CDR1 is SEHNR and CDR2 FQNEAQ (reference sequence). This CDR3 has 14 residues. The germline V and J ends were trimmed by 5 bases and 3 bases, with 13 bases remaining between them. The CDR3 nucleotides are TGTGCCAGCAGCCCACTAACAGGGCACACTGAAGCTTTCTTT. It codes for CASSPLTGHTEAFF.

The CDR3 reads CSVTGIQETQYF. The CDR3 coding sequence is TGCAGCGTAACCGGGATACAAGAGACCCAGTACTTC. The gene calls are TRBV29-1 and TRBJ2-5; D perhaps matches TRBD2 (5 bases). Between the trimmed V and J ends, which lost 6 bases and 2 bases, there was a span of 10 bases. This CDR3 has 12 amino acids. CDR1 and CDR2 from the germline V gene are SQVTM and ANQGSEA.

This chain links TRBV6-6 with TRBJ2-1, with D perhaps TRBD2 (6 bases). CDR3 length: 15 residues. From germline, CDR1 is MNHNY and CDR2 SVGAGI (reference sequence). Trimming pared 2 bases from V and 4 bases from J, leaving 12 bases between. The CDR3 DNA is TGTGCCAGCAGTTACGGCCTAGCGTCGTACAATGAGCAGTTCTTC. Its protein product is CASSYGLASYNEQFF.

V gene TRBV11-2 combines with J gene TRBJ1-1; D is undetermined. Germline V gene lookup returns CDR1 SGHAT and CDR2 FQNNGV. CDR3 length: 14 amino acids. V was cut by 0 bases and J by 10 bases, with 15 bases left in between. CDR3 bases: TGTGCCAGCAGCTTAGAGAGTCGACGGGGTGCAGCTTTCTTT. This sequence encodes CASSLESRRGAAFF. Together with reference TRBV11-2 and TRBJ1-1, the CDR3 gives the full variable domain: EAGVAQSPRYKIIEKRQSVAFWCNPISGHATLYWYQQILGQGPKLLIQFQNNGVVDDSQLPKDRFSAERLKGVDSTLKIQPAKLEDSAVYLCASSLESRRGAAFFGQGTRLTVV.

There are a few counts of this clone. This chain links TRBV5-5 with TRBJ1-3, with D possibly TRBD1 on 5 matching bases. Trimming left V 4 bases short and J 2 bases short, with 16 bases between. Germline values: CDR1 SGHKS, CDR2 YYEKEE (reference sequence). This CDR3 has 16 residues. The CDR3 loop reads CASSAIPGKTGNTIYF. The CDR3 nucleotides are TGTGCCAGCAGCGCGATCCCAGGGAAAACTGGAAACACCATATATTTT.

This chain joins TRBV7-9 and TRBJ2-5; D is perhaps TRBD2 (5 bases). The V gene lost 5 bases and the J gene lost 3 bases, with 13 bases spanning the gap. CDR3 length equals 14 residues. CDR1 and CDR2 (germline): SEHNR, FQNEAQ (reference sequence). CDR3 region: CASSPRDPKETQYF. CDR3 nucleotides: TGTGCCAGCAGCCCCCGGGATCCAAAAGAGACCCAGTACTTC.

V gene TRBV14 combines with J gene TRBJ1-2, with D maybe TRBD1 (5 bases). Per germline, CDR1 SGHDN and CDR2 FVKESK. V shed 3 bases and J shed 4 bases, with 12 bases lying between them. The CDR3 runs 14 residues. The CDR3 spells CASSHSQGVYGYTF. Written as DNA, the CDR3 is TGTGCCAGCAGCCACTCCCAAGGGGTCTATGGCTACACCTTC.

V gene TRBV11-3 combines with J gene TRBJ2-1; D gene uncertain. The CDR3 is 14 residues long. Per the germline V gene, CDR1 is SGHNT and CDR2 is YENEEA. Trimming took off 3 bases at V and 11 bases at J, with 17 bases between the two ends. The CDR3 loop is CASSFERPGSKQFF. The DNA for the CDR3 is TGTGCCAGCAGCTTTGAGCGACCCGGTAGTAAGCAGTTCTTC.

The rearrangement links TRBV7-9 to TRBJ1-2; TRBD1 matches at 7 bases. Germline loops: CDR1 SEHNR, CDR2 FQNEAQ (reference sequence). This CDR3 contains 16 residues. Trimming cost V 5 bases and J 2 bases; bases outside gene matches: 11. CDR3 in DNA: TGTGCCAGCAGCAAACGGACAGGCCCGGTAAACTATGGCTACACCTTC. This encodes CASSKRTGPVNYGYTF.

J is TRBJ1-5 and V is TRBV19, with 7 bases aligning to TRBD1. CDR3 size: 15 residues. V shed 4 bases, J shed 1 base, and the junction held 4 bases outside the gene matches. CDR1 is LNHDA, CDR2 SQIVND, per germline (reference sequence). The CDR3 loop reads CASSTSGGSNQPQHF. Here the CDR3 DNA reads TGTGCCAGTAGTACGTCAGGGGGAAGCAATCAGCCCCAGCATTTT.

The chain combines TRBV5-1 with TRBJ2-1; 10 bases map to TRBD2. V was pared by 5 bases and J by 8 bases, with 16 bases of the junction left unmatched. CDR3 length: 17 amino acids. Germline V gene lookup returns CDR1 SGHRS and CDR2 YFSETQ. CDR3 sequence reads: CASRLSVAGGFKDEQFF. The CDR3 nucleotides read TGCGCCAGCAGGCTTAGCGTAGCGGGGGGTTTTAAGGATGAGCAGTTCTTC.

The DNA of the CDR3 is TGTGCCAGCAGTACGACAGGGTTATACACTGAAGCTTTCTTT. It codes for CASSTTGLYTEAFF. The V gene is TRBV6-1, the J gene TRBJ1-1, with 7 bases aligning to TRBD1. Germline lookup yields CDR1 MNHNS and CDR2 SASEGT. After removal of 5 bases from V and 3 bases from J, the junction contained 6 bases not matched to a gene. The CDR3 contains 14 residues.

CDR3 sequence (DNA): TGCAGCGTTGGATCCGGGATCCGAGGAGGAAAACTGTTTTTT. It yields the protein CSVGSGIRGGKLFF. The rearrangement links TRBV29-1 to TRBJ1-4, with D uncertain. The CDR3 covers 14 residues. Germline V gene lookup returns CDR1 SQVTM and CDR2 ANQGSEA. V shed 4 bases and J shed 10 bases, with 19 bases lying between them.

V is TRBV28 and J is TRBJ1-5; D perhaps matches TRBD1 (6 bases). V lost 5 bases, J lost 2 bases, and 13 bases lay in between. The CDR3 is made up of 15 amino acids. In germline, CDR1 is MDHEN, CDR2 SYDVKM. The CDR3 region has the DNA TGTGCCAGCAGTAGAGTACAGGGTGGCAATCAGCCCCAGCATTTT. Encoded protein: CASSRVQGGNQPQHF.

J is TRBJ1-2 and V is TRBV7-9, with D perhaps TRBD1 (6 bases). Trimming left V 8 bases short and J 3 bases short, with 13 bases between. The CDR3 spans 13 residues. Germline V lookup: CDR1 SEHNR, CDR2 FQNEAQ (reference sequence). The CDR3 sequence: CASGYRVDYGYTF. The CDR3 DNA is TGTGCCAGCGGCTACAGGGTAGACTATGGCTACACCTTC.

This rearrangement joins TRBV5-6 to TRBJ2-3, with D tentatively TRBD2 (5 bases). The CDR3 spans 15 residues. CDR1 is SGHDT, CDR2 YYEEEE, per germline. Trimming stripped 3 bases from V and 1 base from J, with 12 bases between. CDR3 loop: CASSSPPEGTDTQYF. CDR3 sequence (DNA): TGTGCCAGCAGCTCACCCCCGGAGGGCACAGATACGCAGTATTTT.